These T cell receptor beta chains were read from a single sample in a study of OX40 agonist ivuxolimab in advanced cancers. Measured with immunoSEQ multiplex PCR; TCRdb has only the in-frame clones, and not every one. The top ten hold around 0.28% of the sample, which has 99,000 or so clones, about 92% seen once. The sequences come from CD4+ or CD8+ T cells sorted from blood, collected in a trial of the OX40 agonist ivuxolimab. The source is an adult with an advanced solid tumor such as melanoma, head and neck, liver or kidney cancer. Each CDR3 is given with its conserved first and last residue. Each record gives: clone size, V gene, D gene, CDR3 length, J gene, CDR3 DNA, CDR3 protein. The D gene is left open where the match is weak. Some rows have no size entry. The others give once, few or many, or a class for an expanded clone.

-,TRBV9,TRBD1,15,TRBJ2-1,TGTGCCAGCAGCGCCCAGGGGGCTGCCTACAATGAGCAGTTCTTC,CASSAQGAAYNEQFF
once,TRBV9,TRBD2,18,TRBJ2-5,TGTGCCAGCAGCGTCACTACTAGCGGGTTTGGATTGGGGGAGACCCAGTACTTC,CASSVTTSGFGLGETQYF
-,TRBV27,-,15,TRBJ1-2,TGTGCCAGCAGTTCCCCCGGGGTCCACCTAGATGGCTACACCTTC,CASSSPGVHLDGYTF
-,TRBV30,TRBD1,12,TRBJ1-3,TGTGCCCGGACAGGGAACGGAAACACCATATATTTT,CARTGNGNTIYF
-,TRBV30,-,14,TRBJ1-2,TGTGCCTGGAGTGTAGGTGGTTTGAACTATGGCTACACCTTC,CAWSVGGLNYGYTF
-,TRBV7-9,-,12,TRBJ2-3,TGTGCCAGCAGCTTCTACACAGATACGCAGTATTTT,CASSFYTDTQYF
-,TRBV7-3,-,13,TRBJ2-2,TGTGCCAGCAGCTCGGAAGTCCCCGGGGAGCTGTTTTTT,CASSSEVPGELFF
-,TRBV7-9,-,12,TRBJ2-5,TGTGCCAGCAGCTTAGATGCGGGGACCCAGTACTTC,CASSLDAGTQYF
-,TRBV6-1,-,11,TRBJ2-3,TGTGCCAGCAGTGTTGGAGATACGCAGTATTTT,CASSVGDTQYF
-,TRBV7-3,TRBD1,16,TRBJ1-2,TGTGCCAGCAGCCAAAAAGGAGGGGGCGCCTCGGGAGACTACACCTTC,CASSQKGGGASGDYTF
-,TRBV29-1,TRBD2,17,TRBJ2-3,TGCAGCGTTGCGGACCGCTATAGCGGGAGGGCCTTAGATACGCAGTATTTT,CSVADRYSGRALDTQYF
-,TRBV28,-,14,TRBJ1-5,TGTGCCAGCAGTTTATGGCGGGGAGGGAGGCCCCAGCATTTT,CASSLWRGGRPQHF
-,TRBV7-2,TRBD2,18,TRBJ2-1,TGTGCCAGCAGCTTGGCTTTAAGCGGGAGTACGTACCCAGGGGAGCAGTTCTTC,CASSLALSGSTYPGEQFF
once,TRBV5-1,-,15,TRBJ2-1,TGCGCCAGCAGCTTTTTCGGGCGAACCTACAATGAGCAGTTCTTC,CASSFFGRTYNEQFF
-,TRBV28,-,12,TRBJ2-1,TGTGCCAGCAGTTTCTCAGATGGTGAGCAGTTCTTC,CASSFSDGEQFF
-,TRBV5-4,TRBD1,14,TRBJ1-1,TGTGCCAGCAGCCTACAGGGGAGGAACACTGAAGCTTTCTTT,CASSLQGRNTEAFF
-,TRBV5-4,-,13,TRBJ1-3,TGTGCCAGCAGCCTCATCTCTGGAAACACCATATATTTT,CASSLISGNTIYF
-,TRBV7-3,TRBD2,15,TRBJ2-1,TGTGCCAGCAGCTTAAACAGCGGGGCCTACAATGAGCAGTTCTTC,CASSLNSGAYNEQFF
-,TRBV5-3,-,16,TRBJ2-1,TGTGCCAGAAGCTTGGCTAGCGAGAGCTCCTACAATGAGCAGTTCTTC,CARSLASESSYNEQFF
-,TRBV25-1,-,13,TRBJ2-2,TGTGCCAGCAGTCGTTCGAACACCGGGGAGCTGTTTTTT,CASSRSNTGELFF
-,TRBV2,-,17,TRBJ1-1,TGTGCCAGCAGTGAATTCGCGGCCCCCCTCTTGGCCACTGAAGCTTTCTTT,CASSEFAAPLLATEAFF
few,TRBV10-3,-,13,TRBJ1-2,TGTGCCACCAAGGGGGTCCGCGACTATGGCTACACCTTC,CATKGVRDYGYTF
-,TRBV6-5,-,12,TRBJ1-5,TGTGCCAGCAGGGCACCAAATCAGCCCCAGCATTTT,CASRAPNQPQHF
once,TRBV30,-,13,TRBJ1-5,TGTGCCTGGAGTGTACGGGGACGGCAGCCCCAGCATTTT,CAWSVRGRQPQHF
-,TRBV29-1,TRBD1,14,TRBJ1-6,TGCAGCGTTAGGACAGGGGGAGACCCTTCACCCCTCCACTTT,CSVRTGGDPSPLHF
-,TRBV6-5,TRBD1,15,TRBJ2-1,TGTGCCAGCAGAGACCAGACAGGGGTTTACAATGAGCAGTTCTTC,CASRDQTGVYNEQFF
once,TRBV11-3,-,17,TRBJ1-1,TGTGCCAGCAGCTTAGGAATGGCAGAGGAATCCCCCGATGAAGCTTTCTTT,CASSLGMAEESPDEAFF
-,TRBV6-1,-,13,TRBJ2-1,TGTGCCAGCAGTGAATCATTCGCGGGCCTAAGGATCTTC,CASSESFAGLRIF
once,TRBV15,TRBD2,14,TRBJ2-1,TGTGCCACCAGCAGGAGCGGGACTTACAATGAGCAGTTCTTC,CATSRSGTYNEQFF
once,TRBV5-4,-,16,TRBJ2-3,TGTGCCAGCAGCTTCGGAGGGGCCGTCGGCACAGATACGCAGTATTTT,CASSFGGAVGTDTQYF
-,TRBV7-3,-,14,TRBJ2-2,TGTGCCAGCAGCCCCCAAGTAGATAACGGGGAGCTGTTTTTT,CASSPQVDNGELFF
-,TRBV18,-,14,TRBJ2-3,TGTGCCAGCTCACCAGCAGGGAAGGCAGATACGCAGTATTTT,CASSPAGKADTQYF
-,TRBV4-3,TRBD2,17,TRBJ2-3,TGCGCCAGCAGCCAAGATCTCAGCGGGAGGGCCGGGGATACGCAGTATTTT,CASSQDLSGRAGDTQYF
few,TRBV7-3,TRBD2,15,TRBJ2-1,TGTGCCAGCAGCCCATCGGGACTAGAGTACAATGAGCAGTTCTTC,CASSPSGLEYNEQFF
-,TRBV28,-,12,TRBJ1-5,TGTGCCAGCAGTTTGTATCTTCAGCCCCAGCATTTT,CASSLYLQPQHF
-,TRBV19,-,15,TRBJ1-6,TGTGCCAGTAGTATAGGGACAGACTATAATTCACCCCTCCACTTT,CASSIGTDYNSPLHF
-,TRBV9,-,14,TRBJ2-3,TGTGCCAGCAGCGTAAGGGGGGCAGCAGATACGCAGTATTTT,CASSVRGAADTQYF
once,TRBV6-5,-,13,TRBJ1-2,TGTGCCAGCAGCCTCGGACAGTACTATGGCTACACCTTC,CASSLGQYYGYTF
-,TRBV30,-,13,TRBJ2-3,TGTGCCTGGATTCTGAGGACAGACAATACGCAGTATTTT,CAWILRTDNTQYF
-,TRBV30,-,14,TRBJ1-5,TGTGCCTGGAGCCGGGGGAACAGCAATCAGCCCCAGCATTTT,CAWSRGNSNQPQHF
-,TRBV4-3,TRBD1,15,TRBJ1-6,TGCGCCAGCAGCCAAGATCCCAGGGGGCGATCACCCCTCCACTTT,CASSQDPRGRSPLHF
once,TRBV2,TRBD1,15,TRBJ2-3,TGTGCCAGCACCATGGGACAGGGGGCGCCTAATACGCAGTATTTT,CASTMGQGAPNTQYF
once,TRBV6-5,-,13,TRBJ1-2,TGTGCCAGCAGCCGGGGAGGGCCGGATGGCTACACCTTC,CASSRGGPDGYTF
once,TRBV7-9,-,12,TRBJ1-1,TGTGCCAGCTCGCCTACGAACACTGAAGCTTTCTTT,CASSPTNTEAFF
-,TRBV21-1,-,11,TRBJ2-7,TGTGCCAGCAGCAATTTCTACGAGCAGTACTTC,CASSNFYEQYF
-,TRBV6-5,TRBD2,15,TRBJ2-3,TGTGCCAGCAGATACTCTAGCGGGGGGACAGATACGCAGTATTTT,CASRYSSGGTDTQYF
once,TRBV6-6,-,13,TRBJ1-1,TGTGCCAGCAGTCTCTATGTGAACACTGAAGCTTTCTTT,CASSLYVNTEAFF
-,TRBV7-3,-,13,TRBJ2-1,TGTGCCAGCAGCTTAATACCGATCGATGAGCAGTTCTTC,CASSLIPIDEQFF
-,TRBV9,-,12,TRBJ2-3,TGTGCCAGCAGCGATGACACAGATACGCAGTATTTT,CASSDDTDTQYF
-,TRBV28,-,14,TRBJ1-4,TGTGCCAGCCGATGGGGGACGGATAATGAAAAACTGTTTTTT,CASRWGTDNEKLFF
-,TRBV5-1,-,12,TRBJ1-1,TGCGCCAGCAGCTTGTTAGAGTCAGAAGCTTTCTTT,CASSLLESEAFF
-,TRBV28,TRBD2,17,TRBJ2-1,TGTGCCAGCAGTTTATCCTCGGTAGCGGGATTCTACAATGAGCAGTTCTTC,CASSLSSVAGFYNEQFF
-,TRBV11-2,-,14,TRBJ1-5,TGTGCCAGCAGCTTAACGGGAGGCAATCAGCCCCAGCATTTT,CASSLTGGNQPQHF